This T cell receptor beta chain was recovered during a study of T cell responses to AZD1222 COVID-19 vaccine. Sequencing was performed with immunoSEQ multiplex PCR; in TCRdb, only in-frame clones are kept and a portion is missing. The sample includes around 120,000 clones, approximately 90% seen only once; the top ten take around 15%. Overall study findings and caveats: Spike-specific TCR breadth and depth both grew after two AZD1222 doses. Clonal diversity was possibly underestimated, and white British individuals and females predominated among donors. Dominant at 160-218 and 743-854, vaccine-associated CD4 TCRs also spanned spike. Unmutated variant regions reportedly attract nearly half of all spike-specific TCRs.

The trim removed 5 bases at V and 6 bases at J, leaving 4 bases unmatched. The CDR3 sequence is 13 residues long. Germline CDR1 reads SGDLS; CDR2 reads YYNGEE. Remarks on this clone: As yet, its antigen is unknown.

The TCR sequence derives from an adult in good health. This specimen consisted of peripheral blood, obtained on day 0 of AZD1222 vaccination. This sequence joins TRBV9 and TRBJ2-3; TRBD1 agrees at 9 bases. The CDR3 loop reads CASRETGGDTQYF. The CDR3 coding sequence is TGTGCCAGCAGGGAAACAGGGGGCGATACGCAGTATTTT.